The present entry profiles one TCR beta chain with its context. Its antigen is unknown. The identical CDR3 is also encoded by other nucleotide sequences in the sample. The V and J ends lost 0 bases and 2 bases respectively, with 9 bases between them. Germline V gives CDR1 SGHRS, CDR2 YFSETQ. This CDR3 contains 14 residues. One or more pre-ART and two or more post-ART PBMC samples were available from each donor. The data belong to a study of long-term antiretroviral therapy in people with HIV. Study conclusions and caveats: Older ART regimens were possibly in use when the blood was collected between about 2003 and 2018. Pre-ART clonal expansion yielded clones that dominated the repertoire at all time points. Although diversity increased after ART, it remained lower than in transplant donor controls.

immunoSEQ v3.0 was run at survey level. Measured with immunoSEQ multiplex PCR; TCRdb has only the in-frame clones, and not every one. The table includes some 24,000 clones, approximately 83% detected once. The sample here was unsorted PBMCs, taken 0.7 years before starting antiretroviral therapy. The sequence derives from a man in his thirties or forties with HIV. The V call is TRBV5-1, the J call TRBJ2-7; D unclear. DNA of the CDR3: TGCGCCAGCAGCTTGGCCGGCGTAGCCTACGAGCAGTACTTC. Translating gives CASSLAGVAYEQYF.